Listed below are T cell receptor beta chains from one sample, sequenced in a study of shared clonotypes between healthy human individuals. Method: immunoSEQ multiplex PCR; TCRdb's copy keeps in-frame clones and lacks some. Seen here are about 2,200,000 clones, 85% to 95% observed once, and the top ten hold more than 1.5%. Material: naive CD8+ T cells from PBMCs. These receptors were taken from a man between 18 and 35 years old in good health. Some clones in this sample may be carry-over from other donors' samples. Both conserved end residues are part of each CDR3. D genes are given only for firm matches. Rows may omit the clone size; those that give it use once, few, many or a size class.

d_gene	abundance	j_gene	v_gene	CDR3aa	CDR3nt
-	-	TRBJ1-6	TRBV18	CASSPDSSSSYNSPLHF	TGTGCCAGCTCGCCAGACAGTAGCAGCTCCTATAATTCACCCCTCCACTTT
TRBD2	-	TRBJ2-7	TRBV9	CASSVAGTSGRAWNEQYF	TGTGCCAGCAGCGTAGCAGGGACTAGCGGGAGGGCGTGGAACGAGCAGTACTTC
-	-	TRBJ1-5	TRBV6-1	CASSDPGLNQPQHF	TGTGCCAGCAGTGACCCAGGGCTCAATCAGCCCCAGCATTTT
TRBD2	-	TRBJ2-1	TRBV9	CASSVATSGLSNEQFF	TGTGCCAGCAGCGTAGCCACTAGCGGGTTATCCAATGAGCAGTTCTTC
-	-	TRBJ2-7	TRBV29-1	CSVVWIGTGTYEQYF	TGCAGCGTTGTGTGGATCGGTACAGGGACCTACGAGCAGTACTTC
TRBD2	-	TRBJ2-5	TRBV7-7	CAAWGSGSQYF	TGCGCTGCATGGGGTAGCGGGAGTCAGTACTTC
TRBD1	-	TRBJ2-5	TRBV7-2	CASSLAPGQQETQYF	TGTGCCAGCAGCTTAGCCCCGGGACAGCAAGAGACCCAGTACTTC
TRBD1	once	TRBJ1-2	TRBV16	CASSQFPQDRGYGYTF	TGTGCCAGCAGCCAATTCCCTCAGGACAGGGGCTATGGCTACACCTTC
-	-	TRBJ2-3	TRBV19	CASSGRDTDTQYF	TGTGCCAGTAGTGGGCGGGACACAGATACGCAGTATTTT
-	-	TRBJ2-1	TRBV30	CAWSPTGPSYNEQFF	TGTGCCTGGAGTCCCACGGGCCCCTCCTACAATGAGCAGTTCTTC
-	once	TRBJ2-3	TRBV5-6	CASSFWRVDTQYF	TGTGCCAGCAGCTTCTGGCGGGTTGATACGCAGTATTTT
-	-	TRBJ1-2	TRBV28	CASSYGEGGGYTF	TGTGCCAGCAGTTACGGCGAGGGGGGTGGCTACACCTTC
TRBD2	-	TRBJ2-1	TRBV19	CASSPTSGPYNEQFF	TGTGCCAGTAGTCCCACTAGCGGTCCCTACAATGAGCAGTTCTTC
-	-	TRBJ2-2	TRBV9	CASSVVEAANTGELFF	TGTGCCAGCAGCGTAGTTGAAGCGGCGAACACCGGGGAGCTGTTTTTT
TRBD1	-	TRBJ2-2	TRBV19	CASYRGRTGELFF	TGTGCCAGCTACAGGGGGCGAACCGGGGAGCTGTTTTTT
TRBD1	-	TRBJ2-5	TRBV15	CATSRGQSGETQYF	TGTGCCACCAGCAGGGGACAGTCGGGAGAGACCCAGTACTTC
-	-	TRBJ2-7	TRBV19	CASSIEFGGPYEQYF	TGTGCCAGTAGTATAGAATTTGGGGGGCCCTACGAGCAGTACTTC
-	-	TRBJ2-3	TRBV7-9	CASSADSTDTQYF	TGTGCCAGCAGCGCCGACAGCACAGATACGCAGTATTTT
-	-	TRBJ1-2	TRBV10-3	CAISDPGTGGYTF	TGTGCCATCAGTGACCCGGGAACAGGAGGCTACACCTTC
-	-	TRBJ2-1	TRBV19	CASSMGRSEQFF	TGTGCCAGTAGTATGGGACGATCTGAGCAGTTCTTC